Below, 23 T cell receptor beta chains from the same sample are listed, as sequenced in a study of blood T cell repertoires in COVID-19. Profiled with immunoSEQ multiplex PCR; TCRdb holds only in-frame clones, not every one. The sample lists approximately 280,000 clones, 75% to 90% occurring once. The sample comprised peripheral blood. The receptors originated from a man aged 50-59 years with acute or convalescent COVID-19.

The J gene is TRBJ2-2, the V gene TRBV10-1; 8 positions agree with TRBD2. V lost 9 bases to trimming and J lost 13 bases; unmatched junction nucleotides: 10. Germline-derived CDR1 and CDR2 are WNHNN and SYGVQD (reference sequence). The CDR3 has 12 amino acids. DNA for the CDR3: TGCGCCAGGGGTCGCGGGGGGCATTTGCTGTTTTTT. Translation gives CARGRGGHLLFF.

This clone was observed once. The rearrangement joins TRBV10-3 to TRBJ1-3, with TRBD1 identical over 8 bases. The CDR3 extends over 14 amino acids. Germline lookup yields CDR1 ENHRY and CDR2 SYGVKD. V was clipped by 6 bases and J by 4 bases; unmatched bases: 5. The CDR3 DNA reads TGTGCCATCAGACCACAGGGGGAAGGAAACACCATATATTTT. It codes for CAIRPQGEGNTIYF.

J is TRBJ1-1 and V is TRBV28, with 7 bases aligning to TRBD1. V was clipped by 4 bases and J by 4 bases; unmatched bases: 15. Germline-derived CDR1 and CDR2 are MDHEN and SYDVKM. The CDR3 is 17 residues long. The CDR3 spells CASSYPRRQGVSTEAFF. CDR3 sequence (DNA): TGTGCCAGCAGTTACCCAAGGAGACAGGGAGTGTCCACTGAAGCTTTCTTT.

CDR3 bases: TGTGCCAGCTCACCAAGGCGGGCGGGCTACGAGCAGTACTTC. Its protein product is CASSPRRAGYEQYF. The rearrangement joins TRBV18 to TRBJ2-7; D may be TRBD2 (5 bases). V lost 2 bases, J lost 3 bases, and 11 bases lay in between. This CDR3 region has 14 residues. Germline lookup yields CDR1 KGHSH and CDR2 LQKENI. The variable domain in full, completed from reference TRBV18 and TRBJ2-7, reads NAGVMQNPRHLVRRRGQEARLRCSPMKGHSHVYWYRQLPEEGLKFMVYLQKENIIDESGMPKERFSAEFPKEGPSILRIQQVVRGDSAAYFCASSPRRAGYEQYFGPGTRLTVT.

V is TRBV6-6 and J is TRBJ2-1; TRBD2 aligns across 8 bases. The trim removed 7 bases at V and 4 bases at J, leaving 6 bases unmatched. CDR1 and CDR2 (germline): MNHNY, SVGAGI (reference sequence). CDR3 length equals 14 residues. The chain's CDR3 is CASTLGGAYNEQFF. DNA for the CDR3: TGTGCCAGCACCCTCGGGGGGGCATACAATGAGCAGTTCTTC.

The chain couples TRBV20-1 to TRBJ1-2; D perhaps matches TRBD1 (6 bases). Germline lookup yields CDR1 DFQATT and CDR2 SNEGSKA (reference sequence). The CDR3 is 11 residues long. Trimming removed 5 bases from V and 4 bases from J, with 8 bases in between. The chain's CDR3 is CSAGQLYGYTF. Here the CDR3 DNA reads TGCAGTGCTGGACAGCTCTATGGCTACACCTTC.

With regard to this clone: Within the sample, other DNA sequences also encode this same CDR3. The rearrangement links TRBV10-3 to TRBJ2-7; 12 nucleotides line up with TRBD1. There are 14 residues in the CDR3. From germline, CDR1 is ENHRY and CDR2 SYGVKD. V shed 6 bases and J 4 bases; nucleotides not matched to a gene: 4. In DNA, the CDR3 is TGTGCCATCAGGCCGGGACAGGGGGCGTACGAGCAGTACTTC. Translating gives CAIRPGQGAYEQYF.

The chain has TRBV18 and TRBJ1-2, with TRBD1 identical over 11 bases. Losses at the gene ends were 6 bases for V and 3 bases for J; bases not matched to a gene: 3. There are 14 residues in the CDR3. CDR1 and CDR2 (germline): KGHSH, LQKENI. This CDR3 reads CASSQDRGHYGYTF. The CDR3 DNA reads as TGTGCCAGCTCGCAGGACAGGGGGCACTATGGCTACACCTTC.

The CDR3 DNA reads TGTGCCAGCATCCGGGACAGTCAAATGGTGGGGCAGCCCCAGCATTTT. This codes for CASIRDSQMVGQPQHF. The gene calls are TRBV6-6 and TRBJ1-5, with TRBD1 identical over 7 bases. There are 16 residues in the CDR3. J was trimmed by 7 bases and V by 7 bases; bases with no gene match: 16. Germline-derived CDR1 and CDR2 are MNHNY and SVGAGI (reference sequence).

The chain combines TRBV5-1 with TRBJ2-7; D is possibly TRBD2 (7 bases). V was clipped by 4 bases and J by 1 base, with 24 bases between them. Per germline, CDR1 SGHRS and CDR2 YFSETQ. This CDR3 is 18 amino acids long. As DNA, the CDR3 is TGCGCCAGCAGCCCGCGAGCTTCGGGGGGCCAGCCTTCCTACGAGCAGTACTTC. Encoded protein: CASSPRASGGQPSYEQYF.

The chain is built from TRBV20-1 and TRBJ2-7; 8 nucleotides line up with TRBD1. Germline CDR1 reads DFQATT; CDR2 reads SNEGSKA (reference sequence). The ends lost 3 bases at V and 0 bases at J; junction bases unmatched: 7. CDR3 length equals 15 residues. CDR3 DNA: TGCAGTGCTAGTGGAGGGGACAGGAGCTCCTACGAGCAGTACTTC. This encodes CSASGGDRSSYEQYF.

Notes on this clone: Other DNA sequences from this sample encode an identical CDR3 as well. The chain joins TRBV6-5 to TRBJ1-5; D perhaps matches TRBD1 (6 bases). Per the germline V gene, CDR1 is MNHEY and CDR2 is SVGAGI. Trimming took 5 bases from V and 7 from J, leaving 12 bases between them. The CDR3 is 13 residues long. CDR3 sequence (DNA): TGTGCCAGCAGTCCTCGAACAGGGCAGCCCCAGCATTTT. Protein product: CASSPRTGQPQHF.

The chain is built from TRBV5-8 and TRBJ2-2, with 8 nucleotides matching TRBD1. Germline CDR1 and CDR2: SGHTS and YDEGEE. The V and J ends lost 4 bases and 4 bases, in that order; junction bases with no gene match: 6. CDR3 size: 15 residues. CDR3 amino acids: CASSGDRLITGELFF. The CDR3 nucleotides read TGTGCCAGCAGCGGGGACAGGCTCATCACCGGGGAGCTGTTTTTT.

The chain carries TRBV18 and TRBJ1-3; no clear D gene. CDR3 size: 15 residues. The V and J ends lost 3 bases and 1 base respectively, with 10 bases between them. Germline loops: CDR1 KGHSH, CDR2 LQKENI. The CDR3 DNA is TGTGCCAGCTCACCGACTTCGGGATCTGGAAACACCATATATTTT. Protein sequence: CASSPTSGSGNTIYF.

This chain uses TRBV7-3 with TRBJ1-1, with D maybe TRBD1 (6 bases). The V gene's germline CDR1 is SGHTA and CDR2 FQGTGA. V lost 2 bases and J 8 bases, leaving 15 bases between the germline ends. The CDR3 contains 14 residues. CDR3 loop: CASSLAAGTIEAFF. CDR3 bases: TGTGCCAGCAGCTTAGCCGCCGGGACAATCGAAGCTTTCTTT.

Details on this clone: Different DNA sequences within this sample yield the same CDR3. The chain recombines TRBV5-1 with TRBJ1-2; TRBD1 is a possible D gene (5 bases). Trimming stripped 0 bases from V and 3 bases from J, with 9 bases between. Germline V CDR1 and CDR2: SGHRS, YFSETQ. This CDR3 is 14 amino acids long. The CDR3 sequence is CASSLAGGDYGYTF. In DNA, the CDR3 is TGCGCCAGCAGCTTGGCCGGGGGTGACTATGGCTACACCTTC.

V and J are TRBV30 and TRBJ1-5; D is uncertain. The V gene lost 1 base and the J gene lost 3 bases, with 10 bases spanning the gap. Germline CDR1 reads GTSNPN; CDR2 reads SVGIG (reference sequence). The CDR3 is 14 amino acids. In nucleotides, the CDR3 is TGTGCCTGGAGTGCCCAGAGGTACAATCAGCCCCAGCATTTT. As protein: CAWSAQRYNQPQHF.

This sequence joins TRBV13 and TRBJ2-7; 9 bases fit TRBD1. CDR1 and CDR2 from the germline V gene are PRHDT and FYEKMQ (reference sequence). V shed 4 bases, J shed 9 bases, and the junction held 10 bases outside the gene matches. The CDR3 covers 14 residues. In DNA, the CDR3 is TGTGCCAGCAGCTCCCCCGGGACAGGGATCGGGCAGTACTTC. Translating it yields CASSSPGTGIGQYF.

This chain connects TRBV29-1 to TRBJ1-1; 7 positions agree with TRBD1. In germline, CDR1 is SQVTM, CDR2 ANQGSEA. V trimming: 6 bases; J trimming: 0 bases; junction bases outside the gene matches: 4. The CDR3 runs to 13 residues. The CDR3 protein is CSVKTGLNTEAFF. CDR3 nucleotides: TGCAGCGTCAAGACAGGGTTGAACACTGAAGCTTTCTTT.

The chain links TRBV7-3 to TRBJ2-2; the match to TRBD2 covers 7 bases. Germline assignment: CDR1 SGHTA and CDR2 FQGTGA. The CDR3 covers 13 residues. The ends lost 5 bases at V and 7 bases at J; junction bases unmatched: 4. The CDR3 region has the DNA TGTGCCAGCAGCCACCGGGAGGACGGGGAGCTGTTTTTT. Its translation is CASSHREDGELFF.

The chain links TRBV5-1 to TRBJ2-7, with D possibly TRBD2 on 5 matching bases. The germline V and J ends were trimmed by 4 bases and 2 bases, with 16 bases remaining between them. This CDR3 has 15 residues. Germline V gene lookup returns CDR1 SGHRS and CDR2 YFSETQ. The DNA of the CDR3 is TGCGCCAGCAGCCCCGACGGGGTAGGAACCTACGAGCAGTACTTC. Its protein product is CASSPDGVGTYEQYF.

The V call is TRBV7-9, the J call TRBJ1-1, with 7 bases matching TRBD1. Trimming removed 4 bases from V and 0 bases from J; junction bases left unmatched: 2. The CDR3 runs to 14 residues. CDR1 and CDR2 (germline): SEHNR, FQNEAQ (reference sequence). The CDR3 coding sequence is TGTGCCAGCAGCTCAGGGGGGATGAACACTGAAGCTTTCTTT. Protein sequence: CASSSGGMNTEAFF. Complete variable domain (other parts from reference TRBV7-9 and TRBJ1-1): DTGVSQNPRHKITKRGQNVTFRCDPISEHNRLYWYRQTLGQGPEFLTYFQNEAQLEKSRLLSDRFSAERPKGSFSTLEIQRTEQGDSAMYLCASSSGGMNTEAFFGQGTRLTVV.

The chain employs TRBV12-3 or TRBV12-4 and TRBJ1-4; D is uncertain. The CDR3 has 13 amino acids. Trimming took off 7 bases at V and 8 bases at J, with 14 bases between the two ends. CDR3 region: CASNWEGVEKLFF. CDR3 nucleotide sequence: TGTGCCAGCAACTGGGAGGGAGTCGAAAAACTGTTTTTT.